This T cell receptor beta chain was captured in a study of early T cells in non-severe SARS-CoV-2 infection. Researchers attached unique molecular identifiers to individual cDNA molecules. TCRdb re-analysed the 5' RACE reads in MiXCR, keeping a single row per CDR3 protein. This table has around 19,000 distinct CDR3 sequences, approximately 4.8% appearing once. Germline CDR1 SGHRS, CDR2 YFSETQ. The CDR3 consists of 14 residues. V trimming: 0 bases; J trimming: 4 bases; junction bases outside the gene matches: 1. Overall study findings and caveats: Private and CD4 specificities were missed by VDJdb matching, skewed to anti-spike CD8.

This clonotype has a count of ten or more. Antigen unknown. The sequenced sample consisted of whole blood. The source of this sequence is an adult who was a healthcare worker with PCR-confirmed SARS-CoV-2 infection or an uninfected control (not recorded which). This rearrangement joins TRBV5-1 to TRBJ2-3; 8 bases agree with TRBD2. Written as DNA, the CDR3 is TGCGCCAGCAGCTTGGGAGCGGGGGCAGATACGCAGTATTTT. Translating it yields CASSLGAGADTQYF.